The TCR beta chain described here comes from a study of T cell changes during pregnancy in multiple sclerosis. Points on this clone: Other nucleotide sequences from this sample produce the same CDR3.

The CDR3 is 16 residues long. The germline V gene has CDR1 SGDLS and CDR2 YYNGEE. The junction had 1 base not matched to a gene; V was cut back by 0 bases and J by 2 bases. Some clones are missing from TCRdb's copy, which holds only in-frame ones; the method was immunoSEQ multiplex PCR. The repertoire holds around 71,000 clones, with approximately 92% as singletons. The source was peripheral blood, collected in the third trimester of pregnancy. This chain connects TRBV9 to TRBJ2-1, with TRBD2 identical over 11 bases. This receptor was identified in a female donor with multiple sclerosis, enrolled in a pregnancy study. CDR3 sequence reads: CASSVVLAGAYNEQFF. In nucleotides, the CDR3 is TGTGCCAGCAGCGTAGTACTAGCGGGAGCCTACAATGAGCAGTTCTTC.